One sample yielded the 17 T cell receptor beta chains listed below, sequenced in a study of beta chain features in type 1 diabetes. Study results and caveats: Patients with Type 1 diabetes showed moderately but significantly shorter TCRB CDR3s in all four CD4+ subsets.

Expressed TCRB transcripts were sequenced because the isolated RNA had all been reverse transcribed beforehand. Sequencing was performed with immunoSEQ multiplex PCR; in TCRdb, only in-frame clones are kept and a portion is missing. The repertoire holds about 160,000 clones, with 6.5% to 10% as singletons. For these TCRs, the target antigens are not known. Sequenced sample: central memory CD4+ T cells from blood. These receptors all stem from a woman younger than 35 with type 1 diabetes.

This clone was counted a few times. The chain has TRBV11-2 and TRBJ1-1, with D maybe TRBD1 (5 bases). The CDR3 is 13 amino acids. Germline V gene lookup returns CDR1 SGHAT and CDR2 FQNNGV. The V end was cut by 1 base, the J end by 8 bases, with 11 bases between. The CDR3 nucleotides are TGTGCCAGCAGCTTAGGCCAGGGTCTCGAAGCTTTCTTT. Its protein product is CASSLGQGLEAFF.

This clone was found a few times. This chain joins TRBV11-2 and TRBJ2-1; D possibly corresponds to TRBD2 (5 bases). The germline V and J ends were trimmed by 4 bases and 12 bases, with 19 bases remaining between them. CDR1 is SGHAT, CDR2 FQNNGV, per germline. The CDR3 is 14 amino acids. The CDR3 region is CASSSRGLDLTQFF. CDR3 DNA: TGTGCCAGCAGCTCAAGAGGGCTAGACTTGACGCAGTTCTTC.

A few counts support this clone. The rearrangement links TRBV10-3 to TRBJ2-1, with 9 bases lining up with TRBD2. From germline, CDR1 is ENHRY and CDR2 SYGVKD. V dropped 0 bases and J dropped 4; count of bases not matched to a gene: 4. The CDR3 covers 16 residues. Written as DNA, the CDR3 is TGTGCCATCAGTGAGTCGGCGGGGGGGCGTTACAATGAGCAGTTCTTC. Protein: CAISESAGGRYNEQFF.

This CDR3 is CASSQFYHSGYEQYF. Here the CDR3 DNA reads TGTGCCAGCAGCCAATTTTATCACAGTGGCTACGAGCAGTACTTC. The chain combines TRBV14 with TRBJ2-7; D remains ambiguous. CDR1 is SGHDN, CDR2 FVKESK, per germline. Trimming removed 2 bases at V and 3 bases at J, with 14 bases between. This CDR3 region has 15 residues.

The CDR3 DNA reads as TGTGCCAGCAGCTCTGGACAGCAAAGCACAGATACGCAGTATTTT. Translation: CASSSGQQSTDTQYF. This chain uses TRBV7-8 with TRBJ2-3; a possible D gene is TRBD1 (6 bases). This CDR3 is 15 amino acids long. Germline CDR1 reads SGHVS; CDR2 reads FQNEAQ. Trimming shortened V by 4 bases and J by 0 bases, and 11 bases separated the two germline ends. The full variable domain, in which reference TRBV7-8 and TRBJ2-3 provide the parts outside the CDR3, is GAGVSQSPRYKVAKRGQDVALRCDPISGHVSLFWYQQALGQGPEFLTYFQNEAQLDKSGLPSDRFFAERPEGSVSTLKIQRTQQEDSAVYLCASSSGQQSTDTQYFGPGTRLTVL.

The chain recombines TRBV6-6 with TRBJ1-5; 9 bases are shared with TRBD1. The CDR3 consists of 13 residues. Per germline, CDR1 MNHNY and CDR2 SVGAGI (reference sequence). With V trimmed by 10 bases and J by 2 bases, 3 bases remained unmatched. The CDR3 nucleotides are TGTGCCACCGGACAGGGGCGCAATCAGCCCCAGCATTTT. This sequence encodes CATGQGRNQPQHF.

This clone was seen a few times. This chain links TRBV7-7 with TRBJ2-1; 10 bases are shared with TRBD1. CDR1 SSHAT and CDR2 FNYEAQ come from the germline V gene (reference sequence). J was trimmed by 6 bases and V by 1 base; bases with no gene match: 3. This CDR3 contains 15 residues. The CDR3 sequence is CASSLGTGGSNEQFF. CDR3 DNA sequence: TGTGCCAGCAGCTTAGGGACAGGGGGATCCAATGAGCAGTTCTTC.

CDR3: CASSRLADEQFF. Written as DNA, the CDR3 is TGTGCCAGCTCTAGACTAGCGGATGAGCAGTTCTTC. This chain links TRBV9 with TRBJ2-1, with 9 bases aligning to TRBD2. The germline V gene has CDR1 SGDLS and CDR2 YYNGEE. The CDR3 is made up of 12 amino acids. Trimming removed 7 bases from V and 8 bases from J; junction bases left unmatched: 4. Using reference TRBV9 and TRBJ2-1 for the parts outside the CDR3, the full variable domain is DSGVTQTPKHLITATGQRVTLRCSPRSGDLSVYWYQQSLDQGLQFLIQYYNGEERAKGNILERFSAQQFPDLHSELNLSSLELGDSALYFCASSRLADEQFFGPGTRLTVL.

The V call is TRBV7-9, the J call TRBJ2-7; 8 nucleotides align to TRBD1. The CDR3 runs to 14 residues. The V gene's germline CDR1 is SEHNR and CDR2 FQNEAQ (reference sequence). The V and J ends lost 6 bases and 3 bases, in that order; junction bases with no gene match: 7. CDR3 nucleotides: TGTGCCAGCAGATCGAGCACAGGGGGCTACGAGCAGTACTTC. Translated, it gives CASRSSTGGYEQYF.

The gene calls are TRBV7-9 and TRBJ2-2; no clear D gene. CDR1 SEHNR and CDR2 FQNEAQ come from the germline V gene (reference sequence). Trimming removed 5 bases from V and 6 bases from J, with 10 bases in between. The CDR3 extends over 13 amino acids. DNA of the CDR3: TGTGCCAGCAGCCCACGGTTACCCGGGGAGCTGTTTTTT. Translated, it gives CASSPRLPGELFF.

The V call is TRBV2, the J call TRBJ1-6; 7 nucleotides match TRBD1. This CDR3 comprises 15 residues. CDR1 SNHLY and CDR2 FYNNEI come from the germline V gene. V lost 3 bases, J lost 9 bases, and 8 bases stayed unmatched. This CDR3 is CASSEETGIISPLHF. The DNA of the CDR3 is TGTGCCAGCAGTGAGGAGACAGGGATTATTTCACCCCTCCACTTT.

This clone was observed a handful of times. This chain joins TRBV5-6 and TRBJ2-2; the D gene is possibly TRBD2 (6 bases). Germline CDR1 reads SGHDT; CDR2 reads YYEEEE. This CDR3 spans 16 amino acids. V was shortened by 1 base and J by 2 bases, with 12 bases between the two germline ends. CDR3 sequence (DNA): TGTGCCAGCAGCTTGTGGAACGGGGGAAACACCGGGGAGCTGTTTTTT. Amino acids: CASSLWNGGNTGELFF.

The chain uses TRBV6-6 and TRBJ1-1; TRBD1 might be the D (6 bases). Germline CDR1 and CDR2: MNHNY and SVGAGI (reference sequence). This CDR3 is built from 14 residues. Trimming took off 6 bases at V and 2 bases at J, with 13 bases between the two ends. CDR3 DNA: TGTGCCAGCAGGAGAAGACAGGTCAACACTGAAGCTTTCTTT. Its translation is CASRRRQVNTEAFF.

This clone occurred many times. As DNA, the CDR3 is TGTGCCAGCAGCCTCGACTTCGGGGGTTACAATGAGCAGTTCTTC. Amino acids: CASSLDFGGYNEQFF. The genes are TRBV6-5 and TRBJ2-1; TRBD2 might be the D (6 bases). Trimming shortened V by 6 bases and J by 4 bases, and 16 bases separated the two germline ends. CDR1 and CDR2 from the germline V gene are MNHEY and SVGAGI. The CDR3 is made up of 15 amino acids.

A note on this clone: Additional DNA sequences in this sample encode the identical CDR3. This chain uses TRBV7-2 with TRBJ2-7; 9 bases are shared with TRBD1. In germline, CDR1 is SGHTA, CDR2 FQGNSA. The V gene end was trimmed by 3 bases and the J gene end by 1 base; junction bases not matched to a gene: 1. This CDR3 contains 14 residues. The CDR3: CASSFGQGSYEQYF. In DNA, the CDR3 is TGTGCCAGCAGCTTTGGACAGGGGTCCTACGAGCAGTACTTC.

Comment on this clone: The same CDR3 is also encoded by other DNA sequences in this sample. The chain recombines TRBV25-1 with TRBJ1-4; 8 bases are shared with TRBD1. The germline V gene encodes CDR1 MGHDK and CDR2 SYGVNS. The CDR3 loop spans 15 amino acids. Trimming at V came to 3 bases and at J to 5 bases, leaving 5 bases not matched to a gene. The CDR3: CASSDPGTGNEKLFF. The CDR3 nucleotides read TGTGCCAGCAGTGACCCCGGGACAGGCAATGAAAAACTGTTTTTT. The full variable domain, rest sourced from reference TRBV25-1 and TRBJ1-4, is EADIYQTPRYLVIGTGKKITLECSQTMGHDKMYWYQQDPGMELHLIHYSYGVNSTEKGDLSSESTVSRIRTEHFPLTLESARPSHTSQYLCASSDPGTGNEKLFFGSGTQLSVL.

This clone has just a few counts. The chain joins TRBV18 to TRBJ2-7, with 9 positions matching TRBD2. Germline V gene sequence: CDR1 KGHSH, CDR2 LQKENI. V lost 4 bases and J lost 2; bases outside the gene matches: 3. The CDR3 contains 14 residues. The CDR3 nucleotides are TGTGCCAGCTCACACTCTAGCGGGACCTACGAGCAGTACTTC. This sequence encodes CASSHSSGTYEQYF. Drawing the rest from reference TRBV18 and TRBJ2-7, the complete variable domain is NAGVMQNPRHLVRRRGQEARLRCSPMKGHSHVYWYRQLPEEGLKFMVYLQKENIIDESGMPKERFSAEFPKEGPSILRIQQVVRGDSAAYFCASSHSSGTYEQYFGPGTRLTVT.